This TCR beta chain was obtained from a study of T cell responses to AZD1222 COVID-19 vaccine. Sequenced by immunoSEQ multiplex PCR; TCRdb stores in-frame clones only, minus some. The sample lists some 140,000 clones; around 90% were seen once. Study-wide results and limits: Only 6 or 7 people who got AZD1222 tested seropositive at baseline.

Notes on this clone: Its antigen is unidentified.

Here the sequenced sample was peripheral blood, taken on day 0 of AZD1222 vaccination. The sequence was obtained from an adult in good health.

The CDR3 nucleotides read TGTGCCAGCAGCTTAGGAGGGACAGGGTTTGAGCAGTTCTTC. Encoded protein: CASSLGGTGFEQFF. The rearrangement uses TRBV7-2 and TRBJ2-1; 9 bases align to TRBD1. Germline V gene data show CDR1 as SGHTA and CDR2 as FQGNSA. The trim removed 1 base at V and 9 bases at J, leaving 4 bases unmatched. The CDR3 contains 14 residues.